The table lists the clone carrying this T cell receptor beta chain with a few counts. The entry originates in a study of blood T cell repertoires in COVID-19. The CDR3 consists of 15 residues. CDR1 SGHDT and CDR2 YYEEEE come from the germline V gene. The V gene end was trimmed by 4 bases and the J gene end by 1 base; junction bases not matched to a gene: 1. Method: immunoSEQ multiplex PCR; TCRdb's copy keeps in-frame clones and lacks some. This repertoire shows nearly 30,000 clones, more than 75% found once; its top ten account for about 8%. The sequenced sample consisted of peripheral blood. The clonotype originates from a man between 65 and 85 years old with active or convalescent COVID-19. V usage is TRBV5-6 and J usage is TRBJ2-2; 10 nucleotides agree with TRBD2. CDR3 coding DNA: TGTGCCAGCAGCAGACTAGCGGGGAACACCGGGGAGCTGTTTTTT. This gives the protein CASSRLAGNTGELFF. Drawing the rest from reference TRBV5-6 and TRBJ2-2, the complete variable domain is DAGVTQSPTHLIKTRGQQVTLRCSPKSGHDTVSWYQQALGQGPQFIFQYYEEEERQRGNFPDRFSGHQFPNYSSELNVNALLLGDSALYLCASSRLAGNTGELFFGEGSRLTVL.